The rows below give T cell receptor beta chains drawn from one sample of a study of shared clonotypes between healthy human individuals. Repertoires were generated with immunoSEQ multiplex PCR, while TCRdb's copy carries only in-frame clones and drops some. The sample includes 1.6 million or so clones, approximately 98.5% of them seen just once. Sequencing was carried out using naive CD4+ T cells sorted from blood. The source is a man aged 30 to 45 in good health. CDR3s include the opening cysteine and the closing phenylalanine or tryptophan. Each record gives: J gene, clone size, V gene, D gene, CDR3 length, CDR3 protein, CDR3 DNA. The D gene is left open where the match is weak. A clone size is listed for some rows: how often the clone was seen (once, few, many), or a class if it is expanded.

J: TRBJ1-1; size: -; V: TRBV7-9; D: -; length: 16; CDR3: CASSPAVKGRGAEAFF; DNA: TGTGCCAGCAGCCCTGCGGTTAAGGGGCGGGGCGCTGAAGCTTTCTTT
J: TRBJ1-1; size: -; V: TRBV6-5; D: TRBD1; length: 15; CDR3: CASSPKQGIPTEAFF; DNA: TGTGCCAGCAGCCCGAAACAGGGGATCCCTACTGAAGCTTTCTTT
J: TRBJ2-5; size: -; V: TRBV5-5; D: TRBD2; length: 14; CDR3: CASRASGRAETQYF; DNA: TGTGCCAGCAGGGCTAGCGGGAGGGCAGAGACCCAGTACTTC
J: TRBJ1-2; size: -; V: TRBV6-5; D: -; length: 12; CDR3: CASTRTGMGYTF; DNA: TGTGCCAGCACCAGAACAGGGATGGGCTACACCTTC
J: TRBJ2-1; size: -; V: TRBV6-1; D: -; length: 12; CDR3: CASTPWANEQFF; DNA: TGTGCCAGCACCCCTTGGGCTAATGAGCAGTTCTTC
J: TRBJ2-1; size: -; V: TRBV27; D: -; length: 15; CDR3: CASSPLWGPLPTQFF; DNA: TGTGCCAGCAGCCCCCTCTGGGGACCACTCCCAACTCAGTTCTTC
J: TRBJ2-7; size: -; V: TRBV27; D: -; length: 14; CDR3: CASSLHGSRYEQYF; DNA: TGTGCCAGCAGTTTACACGGGAGTCGCTACGAGCAGTACTTC
J: TRBJ2-7; size: -; V: TRBV14; D: -; length: 14; CDR3: CASSPNRVGYEQYF; DNA: TGTGCCAGCAGCCCAAACAGGGTGGGCTACGAGCAGTACTTC
J: TRBJ2-3; size: -; V: TRBV7-9; D: -; length: 14; CDR3: CASSDFIGLDTQYF; DNA: TGTGCCAGCAGCGACTTCATCGGACTGGATACGCAGTATTTT
J: TRBJ2-1; size: -; V: TRBV7-7; D: -; length: 16; CDR3: CASSITHRSSYNEQFF; DNA: TGTGCCAGCAGCATAACGCATCGGAGCTCCTACAATGAGCAGTTCTTC
J: TRBJ2-2; size: -; V: TRBV6-6; D: TRBD1; length: 15; CDR3: CASSKGTAYTGELFF; DNA: TGTGCCAGCAGCAAGGGGACAGCATACACCGGGGAGCTGTTTTTT
J: TRBJ2-1; size: -; V: TRBV6-4; D: TRBD1; length: 13; CDR3: CASSGDRGNEQFF; DNA: TGTGCCAGCAGTGGAGACAGGGGCAATGAGCAGTTCTTC
J: TRBJ2-3; size: -; V: TRBV7-9; D: TRBD2; length: 15; CDR3: CASNLAGEGTDTQYF; DNA: TGTGCCAGCAACCTAGCGGGAGAAGGGACAGATACGCAGTATTTT
J: TRBJ2-7; size: -; V: TRBV25-1; D: -; length: 14; CDR3: CASSGLLNAYEQYF; DNA: TGTGCCAGCAGTGGTCTGCTAAATGCCTACGAGCAGTACTTC
J: TRBJ2-7; size: -; V: TRBV29-1; D: -; length: 15; CDR3: CSVEVTATDSYEQYF; DNA: TGCAGCGTTGAAGTAACAGCGACCGACTCCTACGAGCAGTACTTC
J: TRBJ1-2; size: -; V: TRBV5-1; D: -; length: 15; CDR3: CASSPPNTRTLGYTF; DNA: TGCGCCAGCAGCCCGCCGAATACCAGGACTTTGGGCTACACCTTC
J: TRBJ1-5; size: -; V: TRBV18; D: -; length: 14; CDR3: CASSPLSSGQPQHF; DNA: TGTGCCAGCTCACCATTGAGTTCGGGGCAGCCCCAGCATTTT
J: TRBJ1-4; size: -; V: TRBV18; D: -; length: 16; CDR3: CASSPSDGATNEKLFF; DNA: TGTGCCAGCTCACCTTCGGACGGTGCAACTAATGAAAAACTGTTTTTT
J: TRBJ2-5; size: -; V: TRBV10-3; D: TRBD1; length: 13; CDR3: CAIGQGLQETQYF; DNA: TGTGCCATCGGACAGGGGCTACAAGAGACCCAGTACTTC
J: TRBJ2-5; size: -; V: TRBV30; D: TRBD1; length: 13; CDR3: CAWSAGGRETQYF; DNA: TGTGCCTGGAGTGCAGGGGGCCGAGAGACCCAGTACTTC
J: TRBJ2-3; size: -; V: TRBV9; D: -; length: 13; CDR3: CASSVSFTDTQYF; DNA: TGTGCCAGCAGCGTCTCCTTCACAGATACGCAGTATTTT
J: TRBJ1-2; size: -; V: TRBV29-1; D: -; length: 12; CDR3: CSVDVGGYGYTF; DNA: TGCAGCGTTGACGTCGGAGGATATGGCTACACCTTC
J: TRBJ1-2; size: once; V: TRBV7-2; D: -; length: 14; CDR3: CASSPSPTGYGYTF; DNA: TGTGCCAGCAGCCCATCCCCGACAGGATACGGCTACACCTTC
J: TRBJ2-5; size: -; V: TRBV5-1; D: TRBD2; length: 15; CDR3: CASSLTGGVQETQYF; DNA: TGCGCCAGCAGCTTAACGGGAGGGGTCCAAGAGACCCAGTACTTC
J: TRBJ1-1; size: -; V: TRBV5-1; D: -; length: 14; CDR3: CASSLEIVNTEAFF; DNA: TGCGCCAGCAGCTTGGAAATTGTGAACACTGAAGCTTTCTTT
J: TRBJ1-5; size: -; V: TRBV29-1; D: -; length: 13; CDR3: CSVAIRGFQPQHF; DNA: TGCAGCGTGGCCATTAGGGGGTTTCAGCCCCAGCATTTT
J: TRBJ1-5; size: -; V: TRBV28; D: -; length: 12; CDR3: CASSSWNQPQHF; DNA: TGTGCCAGCAGTTCGTGGAATCAGCCCCAGCATTTT
J: TRBJ2-1; size: -; V: TRBV19; D: -; length: 14; CDR3: CASSETGSWYGRFF; DNA: TGTGCCAGTAGCGAGACAGGTTCATGGTACGGACGGTTCTTC
J: TRBJ2-1; size: once; V: TRBV7-9; D: TRBD2; length: 15; CDR3: CASSLIGGSHNEQFF; DNA: TGTGCCAGCAGCTTAATCGGCGGGAGTCACAATGAGCAGTTCTTC
J: TRBJ1-2; size: once; V: TRBV5-4; D: -; length: 14; CDR3: CASADPRGTRGYTF; DNA: TGTGCCAGCGCCGATCCCCGGGGGACGCGAGGCTACACCTTC
J: TRBJ1-2; size: once; V: TRBV29-1; D: -; length: 12; CDR3: CSVDGYGPGYTF; DNA: TGCAGCGTTGATGGGTATGGACCGGGCTACACCTTC
J: TRBJ2-1; size: once; V: TRBV20-1; D: -; length: 11; CDR3: CSALRGNEQFF; DNA: TGCAGTGCTCTCCGAGGTAATGAGCAGTTCTTC
J: TRBJ2-1; size: -; V: TRBV25-1; D: TRBD2; length: 14; CDR3: CATWTSETNNEQFF; DNA: TGTGCCACCTGGACTAGCGAAACCAACAATGAGCAGTTCTTC
J: TRBJ2-3; size: -; V: TRBV15; D: -; length: 15; CDR3: CATSRGRVITDTQYF; DNA: TGTGCCACCAGCAGAGGCAGGGTGATCACAGATACGCAGTATTTT
J: TRBJ2-5; size: -; V: TRBV18; D: -; length: 16; CDR3: CASSPPVGESGETQYF; DNA: TGTGCCAGCTCACCACCCGTAGGGGAATCAGGGGAGACCCAGTACTTC